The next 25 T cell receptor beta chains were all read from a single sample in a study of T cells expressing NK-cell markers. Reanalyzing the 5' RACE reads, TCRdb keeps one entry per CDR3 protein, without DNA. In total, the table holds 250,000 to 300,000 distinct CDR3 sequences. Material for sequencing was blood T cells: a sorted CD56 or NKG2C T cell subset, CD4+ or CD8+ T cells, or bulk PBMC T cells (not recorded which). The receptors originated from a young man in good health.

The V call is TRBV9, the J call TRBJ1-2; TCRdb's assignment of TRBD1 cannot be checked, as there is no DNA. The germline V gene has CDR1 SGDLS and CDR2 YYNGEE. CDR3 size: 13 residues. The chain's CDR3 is CASSVDRDYGYTF.

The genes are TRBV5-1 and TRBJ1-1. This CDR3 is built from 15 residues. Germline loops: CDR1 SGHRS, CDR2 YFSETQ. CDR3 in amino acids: CASSLEGPPHTEAFF.

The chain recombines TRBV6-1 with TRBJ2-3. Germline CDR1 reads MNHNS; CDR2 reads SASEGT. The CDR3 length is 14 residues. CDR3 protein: CASRWEPSTDTQYF.

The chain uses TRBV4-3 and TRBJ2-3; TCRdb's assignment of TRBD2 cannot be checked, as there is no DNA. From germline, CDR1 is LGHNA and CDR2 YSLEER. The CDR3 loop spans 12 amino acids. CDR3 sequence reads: CASGGGADTQYF.

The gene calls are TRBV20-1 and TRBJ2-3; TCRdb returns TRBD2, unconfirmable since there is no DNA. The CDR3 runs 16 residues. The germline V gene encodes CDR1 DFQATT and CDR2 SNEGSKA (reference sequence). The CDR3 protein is CSALLSGRGLPDTQYF.

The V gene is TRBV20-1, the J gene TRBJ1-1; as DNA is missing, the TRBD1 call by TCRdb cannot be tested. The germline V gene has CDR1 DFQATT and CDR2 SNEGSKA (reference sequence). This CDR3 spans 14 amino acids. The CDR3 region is CSAHPGPGDTEAFF.

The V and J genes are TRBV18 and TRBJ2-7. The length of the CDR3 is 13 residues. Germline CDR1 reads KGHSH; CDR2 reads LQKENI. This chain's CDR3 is CASSRGTYYEQYF.

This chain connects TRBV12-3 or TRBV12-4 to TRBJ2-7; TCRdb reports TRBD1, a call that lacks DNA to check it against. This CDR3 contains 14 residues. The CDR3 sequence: CASSPGGLNYEQYF.

The CDR3 sequence: CASSLGRESGETQYF. The genes are TRBV11-3 and TRBJ2-5; as DNA is missing, the TRBD2 call by TCRdb cannot be tested. The V gene's germline CDR1 is SGHNT and CDR2 YENEEA. CDR3 length: 15 residues.

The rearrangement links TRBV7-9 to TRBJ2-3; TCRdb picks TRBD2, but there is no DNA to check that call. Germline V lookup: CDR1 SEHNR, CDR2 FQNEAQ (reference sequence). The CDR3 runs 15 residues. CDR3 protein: CASRLATGGIDTQYF.

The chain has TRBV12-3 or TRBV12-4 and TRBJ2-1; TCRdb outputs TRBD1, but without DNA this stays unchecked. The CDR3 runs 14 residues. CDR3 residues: CASSSFTGTLYKFF.

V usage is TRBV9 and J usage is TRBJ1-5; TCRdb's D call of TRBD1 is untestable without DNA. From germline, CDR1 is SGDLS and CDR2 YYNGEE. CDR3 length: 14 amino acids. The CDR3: CASSRTGDNQPQHF.

CDR3 in amino acids: CASSPLRREGRPSFYEEQYF. The V gene is TRBV11-1, the J gene TRBJ2-7; TCRdb proposes TRBD2, but this gene call is untestable without DNA. This CDR3 is 20 amino acids long. In germline, CDR1 is SGHAT, CDR2 FQDESV (reference sequence).

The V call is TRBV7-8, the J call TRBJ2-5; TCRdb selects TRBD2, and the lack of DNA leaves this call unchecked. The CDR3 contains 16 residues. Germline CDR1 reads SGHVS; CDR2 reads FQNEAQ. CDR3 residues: CASSPHLGLAQETQYF.

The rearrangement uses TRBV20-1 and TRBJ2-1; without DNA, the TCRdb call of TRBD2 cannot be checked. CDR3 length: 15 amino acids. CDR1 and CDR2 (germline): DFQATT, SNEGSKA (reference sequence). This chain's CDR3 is CSARDWLSGRDEQFF.

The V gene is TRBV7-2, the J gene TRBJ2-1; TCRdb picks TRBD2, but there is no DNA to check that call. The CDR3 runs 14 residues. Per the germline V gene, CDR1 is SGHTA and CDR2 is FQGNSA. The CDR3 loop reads CASSLAWEYNEQFF.

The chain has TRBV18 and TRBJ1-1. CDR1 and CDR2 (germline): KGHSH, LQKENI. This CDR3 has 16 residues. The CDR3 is CASSPALWAKDTEAFF.

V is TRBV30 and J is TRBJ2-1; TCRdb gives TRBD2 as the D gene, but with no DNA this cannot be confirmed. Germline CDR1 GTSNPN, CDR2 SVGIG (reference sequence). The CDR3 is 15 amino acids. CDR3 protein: CAWSSGLAGHNEQFF.

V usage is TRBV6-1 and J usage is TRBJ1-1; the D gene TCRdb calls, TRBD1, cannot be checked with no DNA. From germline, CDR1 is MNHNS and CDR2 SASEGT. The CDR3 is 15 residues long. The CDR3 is CASKGGATTDTEAFF.

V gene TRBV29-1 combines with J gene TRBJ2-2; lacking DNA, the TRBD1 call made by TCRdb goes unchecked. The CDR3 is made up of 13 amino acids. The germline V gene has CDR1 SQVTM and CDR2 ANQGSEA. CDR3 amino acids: CSVRQGNTGELFF.

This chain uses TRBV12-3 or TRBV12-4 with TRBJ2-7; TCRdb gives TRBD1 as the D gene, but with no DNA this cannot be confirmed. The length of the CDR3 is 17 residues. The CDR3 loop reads CASSDGYSRGRAYEQYF.

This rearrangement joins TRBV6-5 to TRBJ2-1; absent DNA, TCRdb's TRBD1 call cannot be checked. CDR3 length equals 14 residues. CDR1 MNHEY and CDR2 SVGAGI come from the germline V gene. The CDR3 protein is CASRGQGANSEQFF.

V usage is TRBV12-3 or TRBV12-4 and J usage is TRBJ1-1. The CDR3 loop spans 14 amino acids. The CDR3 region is CASSQYGMNTEAFF.

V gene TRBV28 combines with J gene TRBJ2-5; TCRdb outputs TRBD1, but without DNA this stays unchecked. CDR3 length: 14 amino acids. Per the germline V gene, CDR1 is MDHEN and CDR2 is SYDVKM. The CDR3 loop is CASSLTPGTETQYF.

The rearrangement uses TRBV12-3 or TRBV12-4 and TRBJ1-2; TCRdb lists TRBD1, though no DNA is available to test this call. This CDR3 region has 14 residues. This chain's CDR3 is CASSTVQRVYGYTF.